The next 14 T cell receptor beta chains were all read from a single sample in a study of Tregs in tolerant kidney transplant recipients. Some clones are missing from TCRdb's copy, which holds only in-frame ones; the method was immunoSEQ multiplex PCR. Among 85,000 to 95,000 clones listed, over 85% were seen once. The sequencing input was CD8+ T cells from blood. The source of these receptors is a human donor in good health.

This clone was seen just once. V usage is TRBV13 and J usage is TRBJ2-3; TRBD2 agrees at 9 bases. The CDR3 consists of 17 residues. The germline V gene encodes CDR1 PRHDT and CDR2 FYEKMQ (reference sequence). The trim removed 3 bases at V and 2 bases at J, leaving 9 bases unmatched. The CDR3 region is CASSLALAGEHTDTQYF. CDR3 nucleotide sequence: TGTGCCAGCAGCTTGGCCTTAGCGGGGGAACACACAGATACGCAGTATTTT.

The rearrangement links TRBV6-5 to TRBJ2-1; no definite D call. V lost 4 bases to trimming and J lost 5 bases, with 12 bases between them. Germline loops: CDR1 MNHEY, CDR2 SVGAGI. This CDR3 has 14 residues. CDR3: CASSSMPPDNEQFF. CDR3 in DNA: TGTGCCAGCAGTTCAATGCCTCCGGACAATGAGCAGTTCTTC.

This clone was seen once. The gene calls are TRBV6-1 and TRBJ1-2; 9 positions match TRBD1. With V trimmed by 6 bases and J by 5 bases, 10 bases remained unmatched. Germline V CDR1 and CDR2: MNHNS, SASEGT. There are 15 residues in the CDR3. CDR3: CASSAGRQGGYGYTF. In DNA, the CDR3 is TGTGCCAGCAGCGCCGGGAGACAGGGGGGTTATGGCTACACCTTC.

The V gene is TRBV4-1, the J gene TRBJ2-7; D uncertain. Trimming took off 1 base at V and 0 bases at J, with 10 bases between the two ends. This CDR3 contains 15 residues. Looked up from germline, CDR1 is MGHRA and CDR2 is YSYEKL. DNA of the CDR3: TGCGCCAGCAGCCAAGGAACGGTAAGCTCCTACGAGCAGTACTTC. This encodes CASSQGTVSSYEQYF.

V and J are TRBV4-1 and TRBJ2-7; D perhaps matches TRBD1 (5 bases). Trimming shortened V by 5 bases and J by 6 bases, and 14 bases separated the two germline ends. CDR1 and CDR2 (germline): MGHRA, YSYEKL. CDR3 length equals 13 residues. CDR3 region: CASSKKPTAEQYF. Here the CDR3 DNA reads TGCGCCAGCAGCAAAAAACCGACAGCCGAGCAGTACTTC.

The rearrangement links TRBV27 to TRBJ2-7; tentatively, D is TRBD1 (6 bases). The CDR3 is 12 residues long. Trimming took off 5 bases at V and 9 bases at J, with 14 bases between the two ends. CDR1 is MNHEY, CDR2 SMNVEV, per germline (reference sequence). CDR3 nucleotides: TGTGCCAGCAGTCCTTCACAGGGATGGCAGTACTTC. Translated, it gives CASSPSQGWQYF.

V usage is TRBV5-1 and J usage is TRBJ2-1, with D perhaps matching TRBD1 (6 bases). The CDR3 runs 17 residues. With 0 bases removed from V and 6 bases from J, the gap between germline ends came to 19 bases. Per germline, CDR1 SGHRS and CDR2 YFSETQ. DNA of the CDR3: TGCGCCAGCAGCTTGGCGCTGGGGGCAGGGCGGCGCAATGAGCAGTTCTTC. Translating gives CASSLALGAGRRNEQFF.

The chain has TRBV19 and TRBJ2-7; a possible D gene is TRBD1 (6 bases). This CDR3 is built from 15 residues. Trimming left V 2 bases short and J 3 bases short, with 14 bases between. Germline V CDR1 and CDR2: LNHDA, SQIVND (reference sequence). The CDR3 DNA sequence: TGTGCCAGTAGTATAACGGACAGCGGAGACTACGAGCAGTACTTC. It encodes CASSITDSGDYEQYF.

The CDR3 DNA reads TGTGCCAGCAGTTACTCGATACAGGGAGGTACTGAAGCTTTCTTT. This sequence encodes CASSYSIQGGTEAFF. This sequence joins TRBV6-5 and TRBJ1-1, with a possible D match to TRBD1 (6 bases). The V gene lost 0 bases and the J gene lost 5 bases, with 13 bases spanning the gap. The CDR3 sequence is 15 residues long. Germline values: CDR1 MNHEY, CDR2 SVGAGI.

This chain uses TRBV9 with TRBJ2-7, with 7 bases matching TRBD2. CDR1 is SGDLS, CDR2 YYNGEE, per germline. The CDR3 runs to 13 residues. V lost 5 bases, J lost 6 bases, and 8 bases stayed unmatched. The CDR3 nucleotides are TGTGCCAGCAGTCCAGTACAGCGGGGCGAGCAGTACTTC. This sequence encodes CASSPVQRGEQYF. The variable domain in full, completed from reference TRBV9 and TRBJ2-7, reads DSGVTQTPKHLITATGQRVTLRCSPRSGDLSVYWYQQSLDQGLQFLIQYYNGEERAKGNILERFSAQQFPDLHSELNLSSLELGDSALYFCASSPVQRGEQYFGPGTRLTVT.

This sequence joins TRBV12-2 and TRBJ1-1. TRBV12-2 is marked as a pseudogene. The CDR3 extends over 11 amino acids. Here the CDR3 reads CASRQNTEAFF. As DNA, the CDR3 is TGTGCAAGTCGGCAGAACACTGAAGCTTTCTTT.

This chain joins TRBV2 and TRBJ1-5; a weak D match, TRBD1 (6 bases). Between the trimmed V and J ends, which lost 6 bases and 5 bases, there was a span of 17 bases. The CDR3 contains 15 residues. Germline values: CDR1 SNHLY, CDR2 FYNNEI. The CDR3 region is CASSRSRDTDQPQHF. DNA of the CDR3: TGTGCCAGCAGCCGAAGCCGGGACACCGATCAGCCCCAGCATTTT. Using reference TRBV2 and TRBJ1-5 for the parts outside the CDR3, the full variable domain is EPEVTQTPSHQVTQMGQEVILRCVPISNHLYFYWYRQILGQKVEFLVSFYNNEISEKSEIFDDQFSVERPDGSNFTLKIRSTKLEDSAMYFCASSRSRDTDQPQHFGDGTRLSIL.

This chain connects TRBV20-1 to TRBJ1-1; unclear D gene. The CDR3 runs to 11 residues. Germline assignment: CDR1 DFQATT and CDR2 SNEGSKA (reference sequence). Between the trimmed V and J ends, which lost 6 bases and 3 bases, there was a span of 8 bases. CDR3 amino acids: CSAQDYTEAFF. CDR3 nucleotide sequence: TGCAGTGCCCAAGACTACACTGAAGCTTTCTTT.

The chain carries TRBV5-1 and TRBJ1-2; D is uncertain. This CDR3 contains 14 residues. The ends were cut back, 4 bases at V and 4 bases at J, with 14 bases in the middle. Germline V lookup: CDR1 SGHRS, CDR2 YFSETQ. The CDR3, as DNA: TGCGCCAGCAGCCCTGTGGGAGGAGGCTATGGCTACACCTTC. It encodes CASSPVGGGYGYTF.